These 28 T cell receptor beta chains came from one sample sequenced in a study of shared clonotypes between healthy human individuals. Repertoires were generated with immunoSEQ multiplex PCR, while TCRdb's copy carries only in-frame clones and drops some. The data hold 1.6 million or so clones, with 97% to 99% observed a single time. The sequenced material came from naive CD4+ T cells sorted from blood. Subset in this sample: CD45RA+ positively selected. These receptors originate from a man aged 30-40 years in good health.

V usage is TRBV6-4 and J usage is TRBJ2-1, with 13 bases aligning to TRBD2. The CDR3 is made up of 17 amino acids. Germline-derived CDR1 and CDR2 are MRHNA and SNTAGT. The J segment lost 8 bases and the V segment lost 6 bases, leaving 13 bases of the junction unmatched. Here the CDR3 DNA reads TGTGCCAGCAGCGACCATGGGGGACTAGCGGGAATAGATGAGCAGTTCTTC. Residues: CASSDHGGLAGIDEQFF.

The chain is built from TRBV15 and TRBJ2-7; 9 bases are a match to TRBD2. Looked up from germline, CDR1 is LNHNV and CDR2 is YYDKDF (reference sequence). This CDR3 has 16 amino acids. The junction had 11 bases not matched to a gene; V was cut back by 3 bases and J by 5 bases. As DNA, the CDR3 is TGTGCCACCAGCAGGAACTTAGCGGGAGTAGAAAACGAGCAGTACTTC. Protein sequence: CATSRNLAGVENEQYF.

The chain has TRBV9 and TRBJ2-3, with TRBD2 matching over 8 bases. Trimming took 4 bases from V and 2 from J; bases not matched to a gene: 9. The CDR3 sequence is 16 residues long. Germline lookup yields CDR1 SGDLS and CDR2 YYNGEE. This CDR3 reads CASSPWLREDTDTQYF. The CDR3 DNA reads TGTGCCAGCAGCCCCTGGTTGCGGGAGGACACAGATACGCAGTATTTT.

Remarks on this clone: The identical CDR3 is also encoded by other nucleotide sequences in the sample. V usage is TRBV7-2 and J usage is TRBJ2-7; D ambiguous. CDR1 is SGHTA and CDR2 is FQGNSA in the germline V gene. V lost 2 bases to trimming and J lost 0 bases, with 8 bases between them. CDR3 length: 14 residues. In nucleotides, the CDR3 is TGTGCCAGCAGCTTATTGGGTAGCTCCTACGAGCAGTACTTC. Translation: CASSLLGSSYEQYF.

Worth noting for this clone: This sample includes further DNA sequences coding for the same CDR3. CDR3 sequence (DNA): TGTGCCAGCTCACCGACAGGGGCGGGAAACACCATATATTTT. This sequence encodes CASSPTGAGNTIYF. This chain connects TRBV18 to TRBJ1-3; 8 positions match TRBD1. The CDR3 has 14 amino acids. V was pared by 3 bases and J by 4 bases, with 2 bases of the junction left unmatched. Germline V gene data show CDR1 as KGHSH and CDR2 as LQKENI.

This rearrangement joins TRBV7-6 to TRBJ2-5, with a tentative D call TRBD2 (6 bases). CDR1 and CDR2 from the germline V gene are SGHVS and FNYEAQ. CDR3 length: 15 residues. V dropped 2 bases and J dropped 3 bases, with 13 bases sitting between them. The CDR3, as DNA: TGTGCCAGCAGCTTATTCCGGGAGAGGAAAGAGACCCAGTACTTC. Amino acids: CASSLFRERKETQYF.

About this clone itself: The identical CDR3 is also encoded by other nucleotide sequences in the sample. V gene TRBV28 combines with J gene TRBJ2-7; D not certain. V was shortened by 1 base and J by 7 bases, with 8 bases between the two germline ends. The CDR3 spans 12 residues. Germline V gene sequence: CDR1 MDHEN, CDR2 SYDVKM. For the CDR3, the DNA is TGTGCCAGCAGTTTATTAGGGCGGGAGCAGTACTTC. Protein product: CASSLLGREQYF.

The genes are TRBV6-6 and TRBJ2-7; perhaps TRBD1 as D (6 bases). V lost 1 base to trimming and J lost 5 bases, with 12 bases between them. Germline assignment: CDR1 MNHNY and CDR2 SVGAGI (reference sequence). The CDR3 loop spans 14 amino acids. CDR3: CASSYLTGLNEQYF. The CDR3 nucleotides read TGTGCCAGCAGTTACTTGACAGGTTTAAACGAGCAGTACTTC.

The chain recombines TRBV5-1 with TRBJ2-3, with D possibly TRBD2 on 5 matching bases. CDR1 is SGHRS, CDR2 YFSETQ, per germline. The CDR3 spans 14 residues. V was trimmed by 0 bases and J by 5 bases, leaving 10 bases between them. As DNA, the CDR3 is TGCGCCAGCAGCTTGGGGGGAGTTGGAGATACGCAGTATTTT. Its translation is CASSLGGVGDTQYF.

The CDR3 reads CASLGGQAFYEQYF. CDR3 DNA sequence: TGTGCCAGTCTGGGCGGCCAAGCCTTCTACGAGCAGTACTTC. J is TRBJ2-7 and V is TRBV2; D gene ambiguous. The CDR3 loop spans 14 amino acids. Trimming took off 9 bases at V and 3 bases at J, with 18 bases between the two ends. Germline V gene data show CDR1 as SNHLY and CDR2 as FYNNEI.

V usage is TRBV6-6 and J usage is TRBJ2-3; 12 nucleotides agree with TRBD2. Germline assignment: CDR1 MNHNY and CDR2 SVGAGI (reference sequence). Losses at the gene ends were 6 bases for V and 6 bases for J; bases not matched to a gene: 10. The CDR3 extends over 16 amino acids. CDR3 nucleotides: TGTGCCAGCAGAAAGGGACTAGCGGGTTCGACGGATACGCAGTATTTT. It translates to CASRKGLAGSTDTQYF.

In the case of this clone: In the same sample, other DNA sequences code for this CDR3. The V and J genes are TRBV6-1 and TRBJ1-5; no clear D. The V gene's germline CDR1 is MNHNS and CDR2 SASEGT. The CDR3 length is 14 residues. Between the trimmed V and J ends, which lost 0 bases and 1 base, there was a span of 4 bases. CDR3 in DNA: TGTGCCAGCAGTGAAGCTGGGAGCAATCAGCCCCAGCATTTT. Translating gives CASSEAGSNQPQHF.

The V and J genes are TRBV10-3 and TRBJ2-1, with D perhaps being TRBD1 or TRBD2 (6 bases each). Trimming removed 9 bases at V and 9 bases at J, with 24 bases between. The germline V gene encodes CDR1 ENHRY and CDR2 SYGVKD. This CDR3 comprises 15 residues. The CDR3 loop reads CAITAYGGAEVEQFF. The CDR3 coding sequence is TGTGCCATTACAGCCTACGGGGGCGCCGAAGTTGAGCAGTTCTTC.

The chain uses TRBV21-1 and TRBJ2-7; TRBD2 is the table's D call and was not checked against the DNA. TRBV21-1 is a pseudogene segment. The length of the CDR3 is 14 residues. CDR3 protein: CASSMDWTAYEQYF. CDR3 in DNA: TGTGCCAGCAGCATGGACTGGACCGCCTACGAGCAGTACTTC.

DNA for the CDR3: TGTGCCAGCAGCCTCGGACAGGGTAACTATGGCTACACCTTC. The encoded protein is CASSLGQGNYGYTF. This chain joins TRBV9 and TRBJ1-2; TRBD1 matches 8 bases. The CDR3 is made up of 14 amino acids. The V gene's germline CDR1 is SGDLS and CDR2 YYNGEE. V dropped 4 bases and J dropped 1; count of bases not matched to a gene: 3.

This rearrangement joins TRBV5-5 to TRBJ2-3, with D hard to call. The CDR3 has 13 residues. From germline, CDR1 is SGHKS and CDR2 YYEKEE (reference sequence). Trimming removed 4 bases at V and 2 bases at J, with 8 bases between. The CDR3 spells CASSRLNTDTQYF. The CDR3 region has the DNA TGTGCCAGCAGCCGTCTCAACACAGATACGCAGTATTTT.

The chain links TRBV19 to TRBJ2-6; maybe TRBD1 (7 bases). V was shortened by 2 bases and J by 2 bases, with 19 bases between the two germline ends. This CDR3 is built from 19 residues. From germline, CDR1 is LNHDA and CDR2 SQIVND (reference sequence). The CDR3 sequence is CASSILGGGSNAGANVLTF. The CDR3 nucleotides read TGTGCCAGTAGTATACTAGGAGGGGGCTCGAACGCTGGGGCCAACGTCCTGACTTTC.

The chain uses TRBV5-4 and TRBJ2-1; D is undetermined. CDR3 length: 14 amino acids. V lost 6 bases and J 7 bases, leaving 17 bases between the germline ends. CDR1 and CDR2 (germline): SGHNT, YYREEE (reference sequence). The CDR3 DNA is TGTGCCAGCACCAAACCCGGTATGCTAAATGAGCAGTTCTTC. Its protein is CASTKPGMLNEQFF.

Remarks on this clone: The junction differs from germline at one of its ends, possibly a read error. The V gene is TRBV18, the J gene TRBJ1-1; D uncertain. Germline lookup yields CDR1 KGHSH and CDR2 LQKENI. CDR3 length equals 16 residues. Written as DNA, the CDR3 is TGTGCCAGCTCACCGCAGTCCGGGCCAATGAATACTGAAGCTTTCTTT. Amino acids: CASSPQSGPMNTEAFF.

The genes are TRBV5-4 and TRBJ2-5, with D perhaps TRBD1 or TRBD2 (5 bases each). This CDR3 has 14 amino acids. In germline, CDR1 is SGHNT, CDR2 YYREEE (reference sequence). Trimming left V 0 bases short and J 5 bases short, with 11 bases between. CDR3 protein: CASSLGGVRETQYF. The CDR3 DNA follows: TGTGCCAGCAGCTTGGGAGGGGTTCGGGAGACCCAGTACTTC. Variable domain in full (rest from reference TRBV5-4 and TRBJ2-5): ETGVTQSPTHLIKTRGQQVTLRCSSQSGHNTVSWYQQALGQGPQFIFQYYREEENGRGNFPPRFSGLQFPNYSSELNVNALELDDSALYLCASSLGGVRETQYFGPGTRLLVL.

This chain joins TRBV5-4 and TRBJ2-2, with 7 bases that match TRBD2. The CDR3 spans 17 residues. Trimming cost V 0 bases and J 1 base; bases outside gene matches: 6. Germline V gene data show CDR1 as SGHNT and CDR2 as YYREEE (reference sequence). The chain's CDR3 is CASSLGGQRGNTGELFF. The CDR3 DNA follows: TGTGCCAGCAGCTTGGGAGGCCAGCGGGGGAACACCGGGGAGCTGTTTTTT.

The sample holds one count of this clone. The chain uses TRBV6-5 and TRBJ1-1, with D tentatively TRBD1 (6 bases). Germline V lookup: CDR1 MNHEY, CDR2 SVGAGI. The CDR3 contains 15 residues. V lost 4 bases, J lost 4 bases, and 16 bases lay in between. The CDR3 DNA sequence: TGTGCCAGCAGTTCCTACAGGGTTGCGGGCACTGAAGCTTTCTTT. The encoded protein is CASSSYRVAGTEAFF.

The chain carries TRBV7-2 and TRBJ2-3; D is possibly TRBD1 (5 bases). Germline V CDR1 and CDR2: SGHTA, FQGNSA. This CDR3 is built from 16 residues. V was pared by 1 base and J by 4 bases, with 15 bases between. The CDR3 DNA follows: TGTGCCAGCAGCTTAGTGTACAGGACGACATCAGATACGCAGTATTTT. As protein: CASSLVYRTTSDTQYF.

The CDR3 is CASSSQPQETQYF. Written as DNA, the CDR3 is TGCGCCAGCAGCTCACAGCCCCAAGAGACCCAGTACTTC. The V gene is TRBV5-1, the J gene TRBJ2-5; D gene unclear. CDR3 length equals 13 residues. V lost 3 bases and J lost 1, with 7 bases in between. Germline CDR1 reads SGHRS; CDR2 reads YFSETQ.

This sequence joins TRBV15 and TRBJ2-2; 10 bases map to TRBD2. CDR1 and CDR2 (germline): LNHNV, YYDKDF (reference sequence). V shed 3 bases, J shed 9 bases, and the junction held 10 bases outside the gene matches. The CDR3 is 16 residues long. CDR3 amino acids: CATSRSGTSVGRELFF. The CDR3 nucleotides read TGTGCCACCAGCAGGTCCGGGACTAGCGTTGGTAGGGAGCTGTTTTTT. The full variable domain, rest sourced from reference TRBV15 and TRBJ2-2, is DAMVIQNPRYQVTQFGKPVTLSCSQTLNHNVMYWYQQKSSQAPKLLFHYYDKDFNNEADTPDNFQSRRPNTSFCFLDIRSPGLGDTAMYLCATSRSGTSVGRELFFGEGSRLTVL.

The chain has TRBV2 and TRBJ1-4; no clear D gene. CDR3 length equals 11 residues. Germline assignment: CDR1 SNHLY and CDR2 FYNNEI. V lost 4 bases and J 6 bases, leaving 3 bases between the germline ends. CDR3 amino acids: CASSVYEKLFF. CDR3 DNA sequence: TGTGCCAGCAGTGTCTATGAAAAACTGTTTTTT.

The chain joins TRBV10-1 to TRBJ2-7; D may be TRBD2 (5 bases). Trimming took 3 bases from V and 3 from J, leaving 18 bases between them. Germline V lookup: CDR1 WNHNN, CDR2 SYGVQD (reference sequence). CDR3 size: 16 residues. In DNA form, the CDR3 reads TGCGCCAGCAGTGATTCTTGGTCGGACTCCCTCTACGAGCAGTACTTC. It yields the protein CASSDSWSDSLYEQYF.

V usage is TRBV10-3 and J usage is TRBJ1-5, with D unclear. Trimming stripped 2 bases from V and 3 bases from J, with 5 bases between. CDR1 is ENHRY and CDR2 is SYGVKD in the germline V gene. This CDR3 is built from 13 residues. This CDR3 reads CAISEAINQPQHF. CDR3 coding DNA: TGTGCCATCAGTGAGGCAATCAATCAGCCCCAGCATTTT.